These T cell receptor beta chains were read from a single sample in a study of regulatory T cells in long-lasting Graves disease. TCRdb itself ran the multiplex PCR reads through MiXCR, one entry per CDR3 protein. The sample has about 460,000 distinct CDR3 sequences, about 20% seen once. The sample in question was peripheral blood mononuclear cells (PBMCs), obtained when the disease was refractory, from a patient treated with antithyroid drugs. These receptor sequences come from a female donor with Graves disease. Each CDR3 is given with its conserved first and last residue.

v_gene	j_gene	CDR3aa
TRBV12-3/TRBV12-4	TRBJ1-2	CASTTGLTYGYTF
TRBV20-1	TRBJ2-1	CSASEYYNEQFF
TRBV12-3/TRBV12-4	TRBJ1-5	CASSIQQGNQPQHF
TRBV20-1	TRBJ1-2	CISPVGGYTF
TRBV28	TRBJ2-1	CASSPPAGPEQFF
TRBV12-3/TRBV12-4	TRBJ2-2	CASSFSDPGELFF
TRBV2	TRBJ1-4	CASRSYQRSNEKLFF
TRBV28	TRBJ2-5	CASSSTGGFRQETQYF
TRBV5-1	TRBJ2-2	CASSLEARTSLFF
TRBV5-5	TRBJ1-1	CASSLVPTANTEAFF
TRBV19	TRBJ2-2	CASSPGLTTGELFF
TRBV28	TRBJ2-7	CASRRQATSYEQYF
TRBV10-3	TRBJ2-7	CAISESNHEQYF
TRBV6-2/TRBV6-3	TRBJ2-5	CASRTFVATQETQYF
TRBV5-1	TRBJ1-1	CASSLSTDAEAFF
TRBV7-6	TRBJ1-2	CASSPLARYYGYTF
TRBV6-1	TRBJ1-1	CASRSTDPNTEAFF
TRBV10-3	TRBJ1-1	CAISESGQGRNTEAFF
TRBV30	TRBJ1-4	CAWRPTAGVGEKLSF
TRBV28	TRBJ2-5	CASSLREETQYF
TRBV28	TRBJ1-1	CASSRDRGITEAFF
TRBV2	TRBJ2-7	CASSGGQGGEQYF
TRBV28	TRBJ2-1	CASRGAGLNEQFF
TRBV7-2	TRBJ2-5	CASSSYSGGYQETQYF
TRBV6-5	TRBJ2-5	CASSYGLEETQYF
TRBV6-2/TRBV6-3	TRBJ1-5	CASSYSPRQPQEPNQPQHF
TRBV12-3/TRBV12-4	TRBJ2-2	CASNNRDRGLGELFF
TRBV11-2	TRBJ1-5	CASSLAQGAGQPQHF
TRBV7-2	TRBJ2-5	CASSFDGRRLETQYF
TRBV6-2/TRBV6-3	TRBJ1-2	CASSSWGGRLGGYTF
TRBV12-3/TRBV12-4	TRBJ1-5	CASSLWGDQPQHF
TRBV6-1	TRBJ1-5	CASSDMRSPQHF
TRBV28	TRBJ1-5	CASSLGDPQPQHF
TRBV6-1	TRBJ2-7	CASSQLPGQGGEQYF
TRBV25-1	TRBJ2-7	CASSKTGLGSYEQYF
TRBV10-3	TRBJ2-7	CAISEGTGNYEQYF
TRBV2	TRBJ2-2	CASSENLITGELFF
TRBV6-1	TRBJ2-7	CASRPSGSYEQYF
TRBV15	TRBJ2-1	CATSGSLRGEDKVF
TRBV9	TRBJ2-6	CASGGESPIAGANVLTF
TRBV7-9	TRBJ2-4	CASSSRTPEGNIQYF
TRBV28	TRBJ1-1	CASDRGRNTEAFF
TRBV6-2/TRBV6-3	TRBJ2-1	CASSYRTSSNEQFF
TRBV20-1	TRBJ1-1	CSASVRVRDTEAFF
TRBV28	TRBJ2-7	CASERGGGSYEQYF
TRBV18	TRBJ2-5	CASSPRDRGIETQYF
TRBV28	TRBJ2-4	CASIKGAGGSWDIQYF
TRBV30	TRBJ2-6	CAWDRASGANVLTF
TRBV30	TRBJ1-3	CACSASGNTIYF
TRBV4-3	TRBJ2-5	CASSQDWGTETQYF